The 26 T cell receptor beta chains given below trace back to one sample, sequenced in a study of a mutant IDH1 vaccine in newly diagnosed glioma. Sequencing used immunoSEQ multiplex PCR; TCRdb keeps in-frame clones, though not all of them. In the table there are roughly 35,000 clones, about nine tenths of which are singletons. Time point here: baseline, week 1 (first vaccination visit). Treatment defined: pre-vaccination baseline after standard-of-care therapy. The sample here was PBMCs, taken from a glioma patient treated with radiotherapy, temozolomide or both. The origin of the receptors is a middle-aged woman with glioma.

V and J are TRBV7-2 and TRBJ1-3, with no clear D. Looked up from germline, CDR1 is SGHTA and CDR2 is FQGNSA. The CDR3 length is 16 residues. The V end was cut by 5 bases, the J end by 0 bases, with 14 bases between. CDR3 loop: CASSHEHGLSGNTIYF. CDR3 sequence (DNA): TGTGCCAGCAGCCATGAACATGGTCTCTCTGGAAACACCATATATTTT.

The J gene is TRBJ2-2, the V gene TRBV4-2, with 8 positions matching TRBD1. The CDR3 runs to 18 residues. CDR1 and CDR2 (germline): LGHNA, YNFKEQ. Trimming at V came to 0 bases and at J to 3 bases, leaving 9 bases not matched to a gene. The DNA of the CDR3 is TGTGCCAGCAGCCAAGAGGATTCCAGGGGGCTATACACCGGGGAGCTGTTTTTT. This encodes CASSQEDSRGLYTGELFF.

The rearrangement uses TRBV2 and TRBJ1-1, with D possibly being TRBD1 (6 bases). V was trimmed by 10 bases and J by 1 base, leaving 13 bases between them. The CDR3 extends over 13 amino acids. Per germline, CDR1 SNHLY and CDR2 FYNNEI. The CDR3 loop reads CATLRTANTEAFF. The CDR3 bases are TGTGCCACCCTTAGGACAGCGAACACTGAAGCTTTCTTT.

CDR3 protein: CASSRSGTGGQPQHF. CDR3 bases: TGCGCCAGCAGCAGGTCCGGGACAGGAGGGCAGCCCCAGCATTTT. The genes are TRBV5-1 and TRBJ1-5; 8 nucleotides line up with TRBD1. The CDR3 sequence is 15 residues long. From germline, CDR1 is SGHRS and CDR2 YFSETQ. The V and J ends lost 4 bases and 7 bases, in that order; junction bases with no gene match: 10.

J is TRBJ2-1 and V is TRBV30; tentative D call: TRBD2 (6 bases). V shed 4 bases and J shed 6 bases, with 7 bases lying between them. The V gene's germline CDR1 is GTSNPN and CDR2 SVGIG (reference sequence). CDR3 length: 11 amino acids. This CDR3 reads CAWMGGNEQFF. CDR3 DNA: TGTGCCTGGATGGGGGGCAATGAGCAGTTCTTC. The variable domain in full, completed from reference TRBV30 and TRBJ2-1, reads SQTIHQWPATLVQPVGSPLSLECTVEGTSNPNLYWYRQAAGRGLQLLFYSVGIGQISSEVPQNLSASRPQDRQFILSSKKLLLSDSGFYLCAWMGGNEQFFGPGTRLTVL.

The chain joins TRBV20-1 to TRBJ2-3; a possible D gene is TRBD1 (6 bases). The CDR3 contains 11 residues. V was trimmed by 3 bases and J by 8 bases, leaving 9 bases between them. In germline, CDR1 is DFQATT, CDR2 SNEGSKA (reference sequence). CDR3 bases: TGCAGTGCTAGGGGGGCCACTACGCAGTATTTT. Amino acid sequence: CSARGATTQYF.

The chain employs TRBV10-2 and TRBJ2-7; the D gene is possibly TRBD1 (5 bases). Trimming took 7 bases from V and 3 from J, leaving 10 bases between them. The CDR3 is 12 amino acids. The germline CDR1 and CDR2 sequences are WSHSY and SAAADI. For the CDR3, the DNA is TGCGCCAGCAAAAACACAGGCTACGAGCAGTACTTC. As protein: CASKNTGYEQYF.

The chain carries TRBV9 and TRBJ1-3; D remains ambiguous. The V and J ends lost 0 bases and 0 bases respectively, with 10 bases between them. The CDR3 consists of 16 residues. Germline CDR1 reads SGDLS; CDR2 reads YYNGEE. For the CDR3, the DNA is TGTGCCAGCAGCGTAGGTAGTAGCCCCTCTGGAAACACCATATATTTT. Translation gives CASSVGSSPSGNTIYF.

The V and J genes are TRBV13 and TRBJ2-7, with D perhaps being TRBD1 or TRBD2 (5 bases each). CDR3 length equals 12 residues. The V end lost 4 bases, the J end lost 7 bases, and 11 bases lay between the germline ends. CDR1 and CDR2 from the germline V gene are PRHDT and FYEKMQ (reference sequence). In nucleotides, the CDR3 is TGTGCCAGCAGCTCAGGGACGTCTGAGCAGTACTTC. Translating it yields CASSSGTSEQYF.

This sequence joins TRBV5-1 and TRBJ1-1, with D possibly TRBD1 on 5 matching bases. The V gene's germline CDR1 is SGHRS and CDR2 YFSETQ. This CDR3 has 18 residues. V lost 0 bases to trimming and J lost 4 bases, with 22 bases between them. In DNA form, the CDR3 reads TGCGCCAGCAGCTTGGTTGGTGTTGTGGGGCAGACTTCCACTGAAGCTTTCTTT. The encoded protein is CASSLVGVVGQTSTEAFF. The full variable domain, rest sourced from reference TRBV5-1 and TRBJ1-1, is KAGVTQTPRYLIKTRGQQVTLSCSPISGHRSVSWYQQTPGQGLQFLFEYFSETQRNKGNFPGRFSGRQFSNSRSEMNVSTLELGDSALYLCASSLVGVVGQTSTEAFFGQGTRLTVV.

The rearrangement joins TRBV5-4 to TRBJ1-6, with 9 positions matching TRBD1. CDR1 and CDR2 from the germline V gene are SGHNT and YYREEE (reference sequence). V was clipped by 0 bases and J by 9 bases; unmatched bases: 10. The CDR3 is made up of 17 amino acids. CDR3 sequence (DNA): TGTGCCAGCAGCTTGGGCGTCCGGGACAGGGTTGGTTCACCCCTCCACTTT. Its protein product is CASSLGVRDRVGSPLHF.

The V and J genes are TRBV19 and TRBJ1-4, with 8 bases aligning to TRBD1. The CDR3 has 16 residues. Germline CDR1 LNHDA, CDR2 SQIVND (reference sequence). V trimming: 6 bases; J trimming: 3 bases; junction bases outside the gene matches: 9. The CDR3 sequence is CASSIDRGGPNEKLFF. In DNA, the CDR3 is TGTGCCAGTAGCATCGACAGGGGAGGGCCTAATGAAAAACTGTTTTTT.

The chain employs TRBV10-1 and TRBJ2-7; TRBD2 aligns across 7 bases. With 3 bases clipped from V and 2 bases from J, the junction kept 4 bases outside the gene matches. This CDR3 region has 14 residues. CDR1 WNHNN and CDR2 SYGVQD come from the germline V gene (reference sequence). The CDR3 DNA reads TGCGCCAGCAGTGAAGACGGGGGGACCTACGAGCAGTACTTC. This codes for CASSEDGGTYEQYF.

This chain connects TRBV6-6 to TRBJ1-4, with D possibly matching TRBD1 (5 bases). V shed 5 bases and J shed 3 bases, with 13 bases lying between them. The CDR3 spans 15 residues. Germline V lookup: CDR1 MNHNY, CDR2 SVGAGI (reference sequence). CDR3 sequence (DNA): TGTGCCAGCAGTACCAGGGAAAGGCCTAATGAAAAACTGTTTTTT. This encodes CASSTRERPNEKLFF.

V is TRBV27 and J is TRBJ2-5; no reliable D call. V dropped 3 bases and J dropped 2 bases, with 10 bases sitting between them. The CDR3 extends over 14 amino acids. Germline V gene lookup returns CDR1 MNHEY and CDR2 SMNVEV (reference sequence). CDR3 residues: CASSFFGNQETQYF. CDR3 in DNA: TGTGCCAGCAGTTTTTTTGGTAATCAAGAGACCCAGTACTTC.

The CDR3 DNA follows: TGTGCCAGCAGTGACGAGGGACCCATCCCCGAGCAGTACTTC. It codes for CASSDEGPIPEQYF. This rearrangement joins TRBV2 to TRBJ2-7, with D possibly called TRBD1 or TRBD2 (5 bases each). The CDR3 runs 14 residues. From germline, CDR1 is SNHLY and CDR2 FYNNEI. The germline V and J ends were trimmed by 3 bases and 6 bases, with 15 bases remaining between them. Combining the CDR3 with reference TRBV2 and TRBJ2-7 gives the whole variable domain EPEVTQTPSHQVTQMGQEVILRCVPISNHLYFYWYRQILGQKVEFLVSFYNNEISEKSEIFDDQFSVERPDGSNFTLKIRSTKLEDSAMYFCASSDEGPIPEQYFGPGTRLTVT.

The CDR3 sequence is CASSPAQGSFSYEQYF. The CDR3 coding sequence is TGTGCCAGCAGCCCCGCCCAGGGGTCCTTCTCCTACGAGCAGTACTTC. The chain joins TRBV7-9 to TRBJ2-7; D might be TRBD1 (6 bases). CDR3 size: 16 residues. The germline V gene has CDR1 SEHNR and CDR2 FQNEAQ (reference sequence). Trimming removed 5 bases at V and 0 bases at J, with 17 bases between. Complete variable domain (other parts from reference TRBV7-9 and TRBJ2-7): DTGVSQNPRHKITKRGQNVTFRCDPISEHNRLYWYRQTLGQGPEFLTYFQNEAQLEKSRLLSDRFSAERPKGSFSTLEIQRTEQGDSAMYLCASSPAQGSFSYEQYFGPGTRLTVT.

The rearrangement uses TRBV7-2 and TRBJ1-2, with 8 bases fitting TRBD1. Germline assignment: CDR1 SGHTA and CDR2 FQGNSA. Germline trimming cut 6 bases from V and 0 bases from J; bases unmatched to any gene: 12. This CDR3 is built from 17 residues. CDR3 region: CASRPYSTGATNYGYTF. In DNA form, the CDR3 reads TGTGCCAGCAGACCCTACTCGACAGGGGCCACTAACTATGGCTACACCTTC.

The chain employs TRBV19 and TRBJ2-7, with 8 nucleotides matching TRBD1. The CDR3 extends over 15 amino acids. Germline loops: CDR1 LNHDA, CDR2 SQIVND (reference sequence). J lost 2 bases, V lost 4 bases, and 7 bases had no gene match. CDR3 protein: CASSTGTGQTYEQYF. CDR3 DNA: TGTGCCAGTAGTACCGGGACAGGACAAACCTACGAGCAGTACTTC.

To note about this clone: A read error may produce the germline difference seen at one junction end. This chain links TRBV2 with TRBJ2-2; D possibly corresponds to TRBD1 (6 bases). The CDR3 is made up of 14 amino acids. Germline V gene sequence: CDR1 SNHLY, CDR2 FYNNEI. The CDR3 coding sequence is TGTGCCAGCGTATACAGGGCGAAAACCGGGGAGCTGTTTTTT. Translation gives CASVYRAKTGELFF.

In nucleotides, the CDR3 is TGCAGCGTTTTCACAATGAACACTGAAGCTTTCTTT. Its translation is CSVFTMNTEAFF. V usage is TRBV29-1 and J usage is TRBJ1-1; no clear D gene. This CDR3 is built from 12 residues. Trimming took off 5 bases at V and 0 bases at J, with 7 bases between the two ends. Germline assignment: CDR1 SQVTM and CDR2 ANQGSEA. Using reference TRBV29-1 and TRBJ1-1 for the parts outside the CDR3, the full variable domain is SAVISQKPSRDICQRGTSLTIQCQVDSQVTMMFWYRQQPGQSLTLIATANQGSEATYESGFVIDKFPISRPNLTFSTLTVSNMSPEDSSIYLCSVFTMNTEAFFGQGTRLTVV.

The J gene is TRBJ1-3, the V gene TRBV7-2; D is uncertain. The V gene's germline CDR1 is SGHTA and CDR2 FQGNSA. Trimming removed 7 bases from V and 0 bases from J, with 10 bases in between. This CDR3 is built from 14 residues. In DNA, the CDR3 is TGTGCCAGCACCATGAGCCGCTCTGGAAACACCATATATTTT. This codes for CASTMSRSGNTIYF.

The chain has TRBV6-5 and TRBJ1-2; 8 nucleotides align to TRBD1. This CDR3 spans 15 amino acids. V was clipped by 5 bases and J by 1 base; unmatched bases: 6. Germline lookup yields CDR1 MNHEY and CDR2 SVGAGI. The CDR3 DNA sequence: TGTGCCAGCAGTCGGACAGGGCGACTTAACTATGGCTACACCTTC. Encoded protein: CASSRTGRLNYGYTF.

The chain joins TRBV5-4 to TRBJ1-2, with D maybe TRBD1 (6 bases). CDR1 and CDR2 (germline): SGHNT, YYREEE (reference sequence). The CDR3 has 12 amino acids. The germline V and J ends were trimmed by 4 bases and 8 bases, with 12 bases remaining between them. As DNA, the CDR3 is TGTGCCAGCAGCGTCGGTGGGGGCGGCTACACCTTC. It encodes CASSVGGGGYTF.

The chain combines TRBV7-2 with TRBJ1-1, with unresolved D. The CDR3 covers 13 residues. Per the germline V gene, CDR1 is SGHTA and CDR2 is FQGNSA. V was clipped by 1 base and J by 5 bases, with 8 bases between them. CDR3 sequence reads: CASSLETLTEAFF. The CDR3 bases are TGTGCCAGCAGCTTAGAGACACTGACTGAAGCTTTCTTT.

The chain recombines TRBV5-4 with TRBJ2-7; a weak D match, TRBD1 (6 bases). Germline CDR1 SGHNT, CDR2 YYREEE (reference sequence). Trimming shortened V by 2 bases and J by 3 bases, and 12 bases separated the two germline ends. The CDR3 covers 14 residues. CDR3 in amino acids: CASSFNNRVYEQYF. The DNA for the CDR3 is TGTGCCAGCAGCTTTAATAACAGGGTCTACGAGCAGTACTTC. The variable domain in full, completed from reference TRBV5-4 and TRBJ2-7, reads ETGVTQSPTHLIKTRGQQVTLRCSSQSGHNTVSWYQQALGQGPQFIFQYYREEENGRGNFPPRFSGLQFPNYSSELNVNALELDDSALYLCASSFNNRVYEQYFGPGTRLTVT.